The sequence of this T cell receptor beta chain was determined in a study of T cells in Graves' hyperthyroidism and ophthalmopathy. Study information: Upon initial diagnosis and before any treatment, peripheral blood was collected.

Those patients with uncontrolled infection, other autoimmune disease, pregnancy or lactation were excluded. V lost 2 bases and J lost 1; bases outside the gene matches: 5. The CDR3 contains 15 residues. CDR1 is SGHKS, CDR2 YYEKEE, per germline (reference sequence). TCR beta CDR3 sequences were amplified from RNA transcripts. The TCR CDR3 first-round RT-PCR relied on the HTBI primer set. TCRdb processed the multiplex PCR reads anew with MiXCR; each CDR3 protein has one entry. This sample yields fewer than 550,000 distinct CDR3 sequences, of which approximately 25% are seen a single time; approximately 10% belongs to the top ten. The sample holds many counts of this clonotype.

J is TRBJ2-5 and V is TRBV5-5; 7 nucleotides line up with TRBD1. Source material: blood. The receptor was derived from a woman aged 25 to 39 with Graves' ophthalmopathy. In nucleotides, the CDR3 is TGTGCCAGCAGCTTACAGGGGTATAGCCAAGAGACCCAGTACTTC. Its translation: CASSLQGYSQETQYF.